This is a list of T cell receptor beta chains from one sample in a study of T cells after yellow fever vaccination. TCRdb reanalysed the 5' RACE reads using MiXCR and keeps one entry per CDR3 protein. The sample lists under 250,000 distinct CDR3 sequences, around 3.1% occurring once. Sequencing used CD4+ T cells sorted from PBMCs, obtained 10 days after the yellow fever booster vaccination. The receptors were gathered from a man between 18 and 35 years old who received the YFV17D yellow fever vaccine. Both conserved end residues are part of each CDR3.

V	CDR3
TRBV5-1	CASSFTGNYGYTF
TRBV7-2	CASSLEARTASEAFF
TRBV20-1	CSARDFGLAGTTNLDTQYF
TRBV30	CACVRGAGGEAFF
TRBV14	CASSQDRSNPSQETQYF
TRBV6-2/TRBV6-3	CASSPQRGGANTQYF
TRBV20-1	CSAAGLAGGKGETQYF
TRBV7-9	CASSSVRGTNTGELFF
TRBV4-3	CASSQELETDTQYF
TRBV20-1	CSAHTAGFGNSPLHF
TRBV5-1	CASSRLGEKLFF
TRBV5-1	CASSWAGVNTGELFF
TRBV4-3	CASSQDRRGTTDTQYF
TRBV29-1	CSVEDLDDRVNGYTF
TRBV2	CASMLDGTQYF
TRBV24-1	CATSDGPSNQPQHF
TRBV3-1	CASSLTGLPLHF
TRBV12-3/TRBV12-4	CASSRNPGMNTEALF
TRBV20-1	CSARGTGTDTQYF
TRBV18	CASSPAVNSNQPQHF
TRBV5-5	CASSLVVGLAGVDTQYF
TRBV20-1	CSARTGNSNQPQHF
TRBV12-3/TRBV12-4	CASRFKDTNIQYF
TRBV20-1	CSAQKGTDHYEQYF
TRBV5-4	CASSWAIGSGDTGELFF
TRBV18	CASSPFSGGTYEQYF
TRBV4-2	CASSPTLAKQETQYF
TRBV24-1	CATSDSDRVNRAFF
TRBV7-3	CASSFSRTGNPGELFF
TRBV20-1	CSARQGVETQYF
TRBV12-3/TRBV12-4	CASSSTAGRNSYEQYF